This TCR beta chain comes out of a study of PD-1 blockade in classical Hodgkin lymphoma. The wider study: Patients received nivolumab 3 mg/kg intravenously every 2 weeks.

Concerning this clone: Its target is not known.

Relapses following autologous stem cell transplantation were seen in all patients, with brentuximab vedotin exposure varying. Overall study findings and caveats: In newly diagnosed patients, baseline TCR diversity was reportedly below that of healthy donors. It was among complete responders that baseline diversity resembled that of newly diagnosed patients. TCR diversity rose significantly by C4D1 in CD4+ but not CD8+ cells.

Using immunoSEQ multiplex PCR, the repertoire was profiled, and TCRdb retains in-frame clones only, with some absent. The sample consists of approximately 52,000 clones, 73% of them appearing once. The TCR sequence derives from a human donor with classical Hodgkin lymphoma. The input for sequencing was peripheral blood mononuclear cells (PBMCs), taken before the second cycle of nivolumab.

CDR3 nucleotide sequence: TGTGCCAGCAGTATAACAGGCAATCAGCCCCAGCATTTT. Translated: CASSITGNQPQHF. J is TRBJ1-5 and V is TRBV25-1; D gene uncertain. This CDR3 comprises 13 residues. V was cut by 5 bases and J by 2 bases, with 7 bases left in between. Germline CDR1 and CDR2: MGHDK and SYGVNS.